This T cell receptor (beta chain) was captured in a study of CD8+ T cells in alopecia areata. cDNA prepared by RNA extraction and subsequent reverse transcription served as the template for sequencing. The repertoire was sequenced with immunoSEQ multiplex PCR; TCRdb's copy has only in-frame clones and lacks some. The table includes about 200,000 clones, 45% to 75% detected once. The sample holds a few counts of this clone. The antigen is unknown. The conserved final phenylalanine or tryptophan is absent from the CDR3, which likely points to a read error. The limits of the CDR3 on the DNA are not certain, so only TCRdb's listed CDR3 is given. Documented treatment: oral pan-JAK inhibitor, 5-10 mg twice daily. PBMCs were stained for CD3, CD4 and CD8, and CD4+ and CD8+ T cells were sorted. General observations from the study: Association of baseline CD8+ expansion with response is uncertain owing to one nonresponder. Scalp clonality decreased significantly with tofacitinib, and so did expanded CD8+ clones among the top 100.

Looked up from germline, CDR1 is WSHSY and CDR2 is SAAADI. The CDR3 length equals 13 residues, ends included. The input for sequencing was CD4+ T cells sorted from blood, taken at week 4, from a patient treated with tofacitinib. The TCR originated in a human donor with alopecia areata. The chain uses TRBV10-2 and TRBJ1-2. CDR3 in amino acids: CASSESGGAPIRG.